This entry lists 8 T cell receptor beta chains sequenced from one sample in a study of blood T cell repertoires in COVID-19. Repertoires were generated with immunoSEQ multiplex PCR, while TCRdb's copy carries only in-frame clones and drops some. Of 540,000 or so clones in the sample, less than 90% were seen once. Specimen: peripheral blood. These receptors were obtained from a woman between 45 and 65 years old with COVID-19, enrolled during active disease.

This clone has more than one count but fewer than ten. The chain carries TRBV5-6 and TRBJ2-3, with 10 bases identical to TRBD2. With V trimmed by 5 bases and J by 0 bases, 6 bases remained unmatched. Germline V gene sequence: CDR1 SGHDT, CDR2 YYEEEE. The CDR3 is 16 residues long. CDR3 bases: TGTGCCAGCAGAAGAGCGGGGGGGCTTAGCACAGATACGCAGTATTTT. Translating it yields CASRRAGGLSTDTQYF.

This rearrangement joins TRBV4-2 to TRBJ1-5; D might be TRBD1 (5 bases). The V end lost 4 bases, the J end lost 2 bases, and 9 bases lay between the germline ends. CDR3 size: 14 residues. Germline V gene sequence: CDR1 LGHNA, CDR2 YNFKEQ. CDR3 sequence reads: CASSPGLRNQPQHF. The CDR3 DNA sequence: TGTGCCAGCAGCCCGGGACTCCGCAATCAGCCCCAGCATTTT.

The V call is TRBV18, the J call TRBJ2-7, with TRBD1 identical over 7 bases. Trimming took 2 bases from V and 7 from J; bases not matched to a gene: 5. The CDR3 has 13 amino acids. Germline V gene lookup returns CDR1 KGHSH and CDR2 LQKENI. As DNA, the CDR3 is TGTGCCAGCTCACCAGACAGGGAAGGGGAGCAGTACTTC. This gives the protein CASSPDREGEQYF.

The V call is TRBV3-1 (or the pseudogene TRBV3-2), the J call TRBJ1-4, with a possible D match to TRBD1 (6 bases). Trimming took 4 bases from V and 6 from J, leaving 18 bases between them. CDR1 is LGHDT, CDR2 YNNKEL, per germline (reference sequence). The CDR3 extends over 16 amino acids. This CDR3 is CASSLFMTGIHEKLFF. CDR3 in DNA: TGTGCCAGCAGCCTATTTATGACAGGCATACATGAAAAACTGTTTTTT.

This sequence joins TRBV7-9 and TRBJ1-4; D gene ambiguous. V was shortened by 4 bases and J by 5 bases, with 11 bases between the two germline ends. Germline assignment: CDR1 SEHNR and CDR2 FQNEAQ (reference sequence). This CDR3 spans 14 amino acids. The CDR3 protein is CASSSLLENEKLFF. CDR3 nucleotide sequence: TGTGCCAGCAGCTCACTACTGGAAAATGAAAAACTGTTTTTT. The whole variable domain, remainder taken from reference TRBV7-9 and TRBJ1-4, is DTGVSQNPRHKITKRGQNVTFRCDPISEHNRLYWYRQTLGQGPEFLTYFQNEAQLEKSRLLSDRFSAERPKGSFSTLEIQRTEQGDSAMYLCASSSLLENEKLFFGSGTQLSVL.

V gene TRBV4-1 combines with J gene TRBJ2-1, with D possibly matching TRBD2 (5 bases). The V gene lost 3 bases and the J gene lost 6 bases, with 21 bases spanning the gap. The germline V gene has CDR1 MGHRA and CDR2 YSYEKL. The CDR3 spans 17 residues. The CDR3 here is CASSHPLGVPRGNEQFF. The CDR3 DNA is TGCGCCAGCAGCCACCCCCTGGGAGTGCCACGAGGCAATGAGCAGTTCTTC.

The chain combines TRBV3-1 (or the pseudogene TRBV3-2) with TRBJ2-4, with TRBD2 as a possible D gene (6 bases). V lost 5 bases and J 6 bases, leaving 14 bases between the germline ends. This CDR3 has 14 amino acids. The germline V gene has CDR1 LGHDT and CDR2 YNNKEL (reference sequence). As DNA, the CDR3 is TGTGCCAGCAGCGAGCGGGTGGAGGGAAACATTCAGTACTTC. This gives the protein CASSERVEGNIQYF.

The chain employs TRBV7-6 and TRBJ2-7; weak D call: TRBD1 (5 bases). Trimming stripped 1 base from V and 3 bases from J, with 16 bases between. CDR3 size: 16 residues. Per the germline V gene, CDR1 is SGHVS and CDR2 is FNYEAQ. The CDR3 DNA sequence: TGTGCCAGCAGCTTAGGGACAAGCCCTATCCTCTACGAGCAGTACTTC. Its translation: CASSLGTSPILYEQYF.